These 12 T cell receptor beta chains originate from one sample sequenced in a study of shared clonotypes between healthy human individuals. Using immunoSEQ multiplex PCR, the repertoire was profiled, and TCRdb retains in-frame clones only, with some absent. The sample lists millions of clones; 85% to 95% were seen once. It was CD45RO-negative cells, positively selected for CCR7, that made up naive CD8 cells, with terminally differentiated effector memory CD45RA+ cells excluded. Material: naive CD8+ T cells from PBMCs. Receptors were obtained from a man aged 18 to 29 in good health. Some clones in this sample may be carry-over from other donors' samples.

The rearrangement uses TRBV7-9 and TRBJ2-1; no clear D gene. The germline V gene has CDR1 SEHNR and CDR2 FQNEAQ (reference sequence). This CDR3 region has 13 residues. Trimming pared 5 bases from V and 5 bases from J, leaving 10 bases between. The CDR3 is CASSADTNNEQFF. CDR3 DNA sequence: TGTGCCAGCAGCGCCGACACAAACAATGAGCAGTTCTTC.

Here the CDR3 DNA reads TGTGCCAGCAGACCTTTCACAGGGGGCGCTGGGGAGCAGTACTTC. The encoded protein is CASRPFTGGAGEQYF. The rearrangement links TRBV27 to TRBJ2-7; 9 bases line up with TRBD1. Germline lookup yields CDR1 MNHEY and CDR2 SMNVEV (reference sequence). The length of the CDR3 is 15 residues. The junction had 13 bases not matched to a gene; V was cut back by 6 bases and J by 7 bases.

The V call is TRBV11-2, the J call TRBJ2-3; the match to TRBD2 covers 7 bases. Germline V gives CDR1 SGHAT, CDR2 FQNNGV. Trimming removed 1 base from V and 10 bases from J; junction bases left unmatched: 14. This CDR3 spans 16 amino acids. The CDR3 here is CASSLAYRLAGEAQYF. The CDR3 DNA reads TGTGCCAGCAGCTTAGCTTACCGTTTAGCGGGTGAGGCGCAGTATTTT.

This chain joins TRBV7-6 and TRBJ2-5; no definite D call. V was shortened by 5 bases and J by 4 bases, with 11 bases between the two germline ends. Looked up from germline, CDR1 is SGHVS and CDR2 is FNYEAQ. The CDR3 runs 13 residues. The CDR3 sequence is CASSQVVGETQYF. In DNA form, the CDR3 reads TGTGCCAGCAGCCAAGTGGTGGGAGAGACCCAGTACTTC.

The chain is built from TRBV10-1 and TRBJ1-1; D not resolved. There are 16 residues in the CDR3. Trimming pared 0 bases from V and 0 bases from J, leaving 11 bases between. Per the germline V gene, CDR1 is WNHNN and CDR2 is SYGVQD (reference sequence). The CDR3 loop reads CASSESLKSLNTEAFF. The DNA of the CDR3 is TGCGCCAGCAGTGAGTCGTTAAAATCATTGAACACTGAAGCTTTCTTT.

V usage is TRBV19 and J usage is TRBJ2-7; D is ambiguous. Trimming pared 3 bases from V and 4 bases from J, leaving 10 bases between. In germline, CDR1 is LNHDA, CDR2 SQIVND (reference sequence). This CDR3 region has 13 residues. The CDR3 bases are TGTGCCAGTAGTATTTACCTTTTGTACGAGCAGTACTTC. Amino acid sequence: CASSIYLLYEQYF.

The CDR3 bases are TGTGCCAGCAGTTGGCAGGGCAACTATGGCTACACCTTC. This translates into CASSWQGNYGYTF. This chain joins TRBV6-5 and TRBJ1-2; D is possibly TRBD1 (5 bases). The CDR3 extends over 13 amino acids. Germline CDR1 is MNHEY and CDR2 is SVGAGI. V lost 4 bases and J 2 bases, leaving 8 bases between the germline ends.

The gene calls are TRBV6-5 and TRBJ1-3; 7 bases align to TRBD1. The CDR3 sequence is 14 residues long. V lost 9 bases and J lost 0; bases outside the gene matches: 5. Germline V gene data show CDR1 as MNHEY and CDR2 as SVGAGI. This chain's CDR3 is CASGTGVSGNTIYF. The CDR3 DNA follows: TGTGCCAGTGGAACAGGGGTCTCTGGAAACACCATATATTTT.

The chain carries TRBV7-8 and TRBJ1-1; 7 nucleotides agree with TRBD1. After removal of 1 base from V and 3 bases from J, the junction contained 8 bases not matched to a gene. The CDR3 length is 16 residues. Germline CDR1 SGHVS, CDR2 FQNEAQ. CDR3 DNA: TGTGCCAGCAGCTTAGAGCGCGGCAGGGGGGACACTGAAGCTTTCTTT. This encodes CASSLERGRGDTEAFF. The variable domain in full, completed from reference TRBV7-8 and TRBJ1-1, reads GAGVSQSPRYKVAKRGQDVALRCDPISGHVSLFWYQQALGQGPEFLTYFQNEAQLDKSGLPSDRFFAERPEGSVSTLKIQRTQQEDSAVYLCASSLERGRGDTEAFFGQGTRLTVV.

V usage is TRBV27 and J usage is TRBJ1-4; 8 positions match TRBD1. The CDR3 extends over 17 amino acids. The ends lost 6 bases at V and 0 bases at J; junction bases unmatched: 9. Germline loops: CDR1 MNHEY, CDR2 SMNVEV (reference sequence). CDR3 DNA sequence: TGTGCCAGCAGCACCGGACAGGGTACCGCAACTAATGAAAAACTGTTTTTT. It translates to CASSTGQGTATNEKLFF.

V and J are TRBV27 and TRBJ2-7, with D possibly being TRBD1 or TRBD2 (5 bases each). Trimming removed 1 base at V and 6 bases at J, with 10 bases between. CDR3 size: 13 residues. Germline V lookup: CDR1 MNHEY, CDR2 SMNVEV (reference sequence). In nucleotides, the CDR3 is TGTGCCAGCAGTTTATTCCCAGGGACCGAGCAGTACTTC. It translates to CASSLFPGTEQYF.

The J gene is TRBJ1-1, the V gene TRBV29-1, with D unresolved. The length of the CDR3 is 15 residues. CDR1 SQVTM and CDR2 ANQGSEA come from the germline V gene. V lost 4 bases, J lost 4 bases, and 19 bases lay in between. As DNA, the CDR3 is TGCAGCGTTGCCTCCTTCCCCCCGGTCGGCACTGAAGCTTTCTTT. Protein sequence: CSVASFPPVGTEAFF.